The entry that follows covers one T cell receptor beta chain sequence. The sample comes from a study of T-cell memory formation after mild COVID-19. Study in general: TCR clustering was largely donor specific.

TCRdb processed the 5' RACE reads anew with MiXCR; each CDR3 protein has one entry. The sample holds fewer than 250,000 distinct CDR3 sequences, around 16% seen once. Germline CDR1 is LNHNV and CDR2 is YYDKDF (reference sequence). Trimming pared 0 bases from V and 3 bases from J, leaving 6 bases between. The CDR3 contains 13 residues. The chain combines TRBV15 with TRBJ2-7; D unclear. Sequencing was done on a sample of PBMCs or a T cell subset sorted from them (not recorded which). This TCR was recovered from an adult woman who had mild COVID-19 (a few samples of this study predate the infection). Cell type and time point are not known. The CDR3, as DNA: TGTGCCACCAGCAGAGATACGAACTACGAGCAGTACTTC. Its translation: CATSRDTNYEQYF.